One and the same sample provided the 24 T cell receptor beta chains below, sequenced in a study of T cell changes during pregnancy in multiple sclerosis. Produced via immunoSEQ multiplex PCR; TCRdb's table is partial and in-frame only. Of tens of thousands of clones in the sample, just over 85% were seen once. This specimen was CD4+ T cells from peripheral blood mononuclear cells, taken before pregnancy. Receptor source: a female donor with multiple sclerosis, enrolled in a pregnancy study.

The genes are TRBV6-6 and TRBJ1-5; D not resolved. V was trimmed by 8 bases and J by 7 bases, leaving 12 bases between them. The CDR3 runs 12 residues. Germline assignment: CDR1 MNHNY and CDR2 SVGAGI (reference sequence). CDR3 bases: TGTGCCAGCGGTACAGTTGCCCAGCCCCAGCATTTT. It codes for CASGTVAQPQHF.

This chain joins TRBV6-5 and TRBJ2-2; D is undetermined. The CDR3 loop spans 14 amino acids. Germline V gene sequence: CDR1 MNHEY, CDR2 SVGAGI. V was pared by 2 bases and J by 5 bases, with 9 bases between. The CDR3 bases are TGTGCCAGCAGTTACGGCAGGCAGACCGGGGAGCTGTTTTTT. This encodes CASSYGRQTGELFF.

The gene calls are TRBV19 and TRBJ1-2; 7 bases match TRBD1. Germline trimming cut 4 bases from V and 0 bases from J; bases unmatched to any gene: 8. The CDR3 covers 16 residues. The germline V gene has CDR1 LNHDA and CDR2 SQIVND (reference sequence). DNA of the CDR3: TGTGCCAGTAGTAAATCGACAGGGACCGCTAACTATGGCTACACCTTC. Protein sequence: CASSKSTGTANYGYTF.

The CDR3 reads CASSLVSGYAYTSEQFF. Written as DNA, the CDR3 is TGTGCCAGCAGCTTAGTGAGCGGCTACGCCTATACCAGTGAGCAGTTCTTC. The chain joins TRBV7-2 to TRBJ2-1; perhaps TRBD2 as D (5 bases). CDR1 and CDR2 from the germline V gene are SGHTA and FQGNSA. V gave up 1 base and J gave up 9 bases, with 22 bases separating them. The CDR3 has 17 residues.

The chain employs TRBV9 and TRBJ2-5; possible D gene TRBD2, 5 bases. The CDR3 totals 16 residues. V gave up 0 bases and J gave up 0 bases, with 12 bases separating them. Germline CDR1 is SGDLS and CDR2 is YYNGEE. CDR3 DNA sequence: TGTGCCAGCAGCGTAGGAGCGGAGCCGTACCAAGAGACCCAGTACTTC. This translates into CASSVGAEPYQETQYF.

This clone came up a few times. The chain employs TRBV6-5 and TRBJ1-1; 8 bases map to TRBD1. The trim removed 5 bases at V and 4 bases at J, leaving 6 bases unmatched. The CDR3 covers 14 residues. Germline V gene lookup returns CDR1 MNHEY and CDR2 SVGAGI. CDR3 sequence reads: CASSISRGRTEAFF. The CDR3 DNA is TGTGCCAGCAGTATTTCCAGGGGGCGCACTGAAGCTTTCTTT.

The chain has TRBV19 and TRBJ1-2; D gene unclear. V was cut by 6 bases and J by 7 bases, with 12 bases left in between. This CDR3 region has 12 residues. Germline-derived CDR1 and CDR2 are LNHDA and SQIVND (reference sequence). This CDR3 reads CASREGRGGYTF. Written as DNA, the CDR3 is TGTGCCAGTAGGGAAGGTAGAGGTGGCTACACCTTC.

J is TRBJ2-3 and V is TRBV6-5, with unresolved D. This CDR3 region has 13 residues. V shed 2 bases and J shed 4 bases, with 7 bases lying between them. Germline CDR1 and CDR2: MNHEY and SVGAGI. The CDR3 sequence is CASSYTTADTQYF. CDR3 sequence (DNA): TGTGCCAGCAGTTACACCACGGCAGATACGCAGTATTTT.

This clone was recorded a few times. The chain uses TRBV18 and TRBJ2-3, with TRBD1 identical over 10 bases. The germline V gene has CDR1 KGHSH and CDR2 LQKENI. Losses at the gene ends were 4 bases for V and 4 bases for J; bases not matched to a gene: 2. The CDR3 totals 14 residues. In DNA form, the CDR3 reads TGTGCCAGCTCACGCGGACAGGGGGCAGATACGCAGTATTTT. This sequence encodes CASSRGQGADTQYF.

This clone was counted a few times. The chain carries TRBV6-4 and TRBJ2-3, with D perhaps matching TRBD2 (6 bases). CDR1 is MRHNA, CDR2 SNTAGT, per germline. Trimming removed 8 bases from V and 2 bases from J, with 14 bases in between. This CDR3 region has 14 residues. CDR3 sequence (DNA): TGTGCCAGCTCTCGGGAGTTCAACACAGATACGCAGTATTTT. As protein: CASSREFNTDTQYF.

DNA of the CDR3: TGCGCCAGCAGTTCTTCTCAGCGGGAGGGCCCTCTTGGGGAGCTGTTTTTT. Residues: CASSSSQREGPLGELFF. The rearrangement links TRBV10-1 to TRBJ2-2; 10 positions match TRBD2. The CDR3 length is 17 residues. The germline V gene encodes CDR1 WNHNN and CDR2 SYGVQD (reference sequence). Trimming at V came to 5 bases and at J to 8 bases, leaving 14 bases not matched to a gene.

This chain connects TRBV6-5 to TRBJ2-7; D possibly corresponds to TRBD1 (5 bases). Germline V gene sequence: CDR1 MNHEY, CDR2 SVGAGI. The CDR3 runs to 16 residues. Trimming took off 2 bases at V and 7 bases at J, with 21 bases between the two ends. The CDR3 spells CASSYTNHKGLGEQYF. For the CDR3, the DNA is TGTGCCAGCAGTTACACAAACCATAAGGGGCTGGGGGAGCAGTACTTC.

This clone was observed once. The chain combines TRBV7-3 with TRBJ2-6; D unclear. The germline V gene encodes CDR1 SGHTA and CDR2 FQGTGA. Trimming removed 5 bases at V and 4 bases at J, with 9 bases between. There are 14 residues in the CDR3. This CDR3 is CASSPTTGANVLTF. Here the CDR3 DNA reads TGTGCCAGCAGCCCAACGACAGGGGCCAACGTCCTGACTTTC.

The rearrangement uses TRBV30 and TRBJ2-7, with TRBD2 as a possible D gene (5 bases). Germline CDR1 GTSNPN, CDR2 SVGIG (reference sequence). V shed 3 bases and J shed 4 bases, with 10 bases lying between them. The CDR3 has 12 amino acids. This chain's CDR3 is CAWRGSSYEQYF. The DNA for the CDR3 is TGTGCCTGGAGAGGGAGCAGTTACGAGCAGTACTTC. Variable domain in full (rest from reference TRBV30 and TRBJ2-7): SQTIHQWPATLVQPVGSPLSLECTVEGTSNPNLYWYRQAAGRGLQLLFYSVGIGQISSEVPQNLSASRPQDRQFILSSKKLLLSDSGFYLCAWRGSSYEQYFGPGTRLTVT.

The rearrangement uses TRBV11-2 and TRBJ1-1, with 9 bases aligning to TRBD1. J lost 1 base, V lost 0 bases, and 9 bases had no gene match. The CDR3 is made up of 18 amino acids. The germline V gene encodes CDR1 SGHAT and CDR2 FQNNGV. The DNA of the CDR3 is TGTGCCAGCAGCTTAGATCGGACAGGGGTGGGATCGAACACTGAAGCTTTCTTT. Translation gives CASSLDRTGVGSNTEAFF.

This clone showed up just once. This sequence joins TRBV5-1 and TRBJ2-5; TRBD2 aligns across 11 bases. The DNA end is more similar to TRBJ2-7, so the J call may be wrong. Germline CDR1 reads SGHRS; CDR2 reads YFSETQ. The CDR3 has 14 residues. The CDR3 DNA reads as TGCGCCAGCACCCTAGCGGGAGGTGCCTACGAGCAGTACTTC. Protein product: CASTLAGGAYEQYF.

This rearrangement joins TRBV6-5 to TRBJ1-5; 8 nucleotides match TRBD1. The V gene's germline CDR1 is MNHEY and CDR2 SVGAGI. The CDR3 spans 16 residues. Trimming took 0 bases from V and 6 from J; bases not matched to a gene: 7. In DNA, the CDR3 is TGTGCCAGCAGTTACTCGGTCACAGGGGGTGGTCAGCCCCAGCATTTT. Translated: CASSYSVTGGGQPQHF.

The chain combines TRBV10-1 with TRBJ2-7, with a possible D match to TRBD2 (5 bases). Trimming removed 2 bases from V and 6 bases from J, with 11 bases in between. Per germline, CDR1 WNHNN and CDR2 SYGVQD (reference sequence). CDR3 size: 13 residues. CDR3 bases: TGCGCCAGCAGTGAGAGGCTAGCAAGCGAGCAGTACTTC. It encodes CASSERLASEQYF.

The chain links TRBV18 to TRBJ2-3; perhaps TRBD2 as D (6 bases). V was pared by 6 bases and J by 0 bases, with 10 bases between. Germline V gene lookup returns CDR1 KGHSH and CDR2 LQKENI. The CDR3 covers 14 residues. CDR3 nucleotides: TGTGCCAGCTCTCCTCTAGCGAGCACAGATACGCAGTATTTT. It codes for CASSPLASTDTQYF.

The V gene is TRBV6-4, the J gene TRBJ2-1; D might be TRBD2 (6 bases). Trimming removed 4 bases from V and 6 bases from J, with 13 bases in between. Per germline, CDR1 MRHNA and CDR2 SNTAGT. The CDR3 contains 14 residues. As DNA, the CDR3 is TGTGCCAGCAGTGGAAAACTAGCTTCCAATGAGCAGTTCTTC. Translated, it gives CASSGKLASNEQFF.

The V and J genes are TRBV5-4 and TRBJ2-2; TRBD1 might be the D (6 bases). CDR3 length: 16 residues. The germline V and J ends were trimmed by 4 bases and 0 bases, with 13 bases remaining between them. Germline CDR1 reads SGHNT; CDR2 reads YYREEE (reference sequence). The CDR3, as DNA: TGTGCCAGCAGCGCTCACAGGGCGCCGAACACCGGGGAGCTGTTTTTT. Protein sequence: CASSAHRAPNTGELFF.

The chain carries TRBV2 and TRBJ1-5; TRBD1 is a possible D gene (5 bases). V lost 3 bases and J 3 bases, leaving 9 bases between the germline ends. Germline CDR1 and CDR2: SNHLY and FYNNEI. CDR3 length: 14 residues. The CDR3 spells CASSDPDNNQPQHF. CDR3 nucleotide sequence: TGTGCCAGCAGTGACCCGGACAACAATCAGCCCCAGCATTTT.

V is TRBV5-1 and J is TRBJ2-7, with 11 bases identical to TRBD1. After removal of 3 bases from V and 7 bases from J, the junction contained 9 bases not matched to a gene. CDR3 length: 15 residues. Germline CDR1 and CDR2: SGHRS and YFSETQ. The CDR3 region is CASSSDGQGASEQYF. The CDR3 DNA reads TGCGCCAGCAGCTCGGATGGACAGGGGGCCTCGGAGCAGTACTTC.

This rearrangement joins TRBV7-3 to TRBJ1-1, with TRBD1 matching 7 bases. The CDR3 loop spans 14 amino acids. CDR1 SGHTA and CDR2 FQGTGA come from the germline V gene. V lost 5 bases to trimming and J lost 6 bases; unmatched junction nucleotides: 9. For the CDR3, the DNA is TGTGCCAGCAGCCAGACAGGGAAACATCCTGAAGCTTTCTTT. It is translated as CASSQTGKHPEAFF.